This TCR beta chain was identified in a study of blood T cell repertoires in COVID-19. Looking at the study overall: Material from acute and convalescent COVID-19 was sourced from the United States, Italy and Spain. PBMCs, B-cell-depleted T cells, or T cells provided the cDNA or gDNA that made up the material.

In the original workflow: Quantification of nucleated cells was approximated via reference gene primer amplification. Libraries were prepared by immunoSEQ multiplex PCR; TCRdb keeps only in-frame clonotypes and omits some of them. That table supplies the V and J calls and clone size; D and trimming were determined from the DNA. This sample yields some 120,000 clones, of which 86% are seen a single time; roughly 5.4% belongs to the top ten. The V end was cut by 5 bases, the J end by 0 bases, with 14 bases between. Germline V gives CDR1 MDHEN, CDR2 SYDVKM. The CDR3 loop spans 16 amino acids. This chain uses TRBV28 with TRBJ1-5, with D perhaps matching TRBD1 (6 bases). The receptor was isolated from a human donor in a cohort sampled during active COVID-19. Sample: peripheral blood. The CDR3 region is CASSPRGGSSNQPQHF. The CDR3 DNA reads TGTGCCAGCAGTCCTAGGGGGGGCTCTAGCAATCAGCCCCAGCATTTT.